The entry that follows covers one T cell receptor beta chain sequence. Its antigen specificity is not known. No base qualities exist here, and no much larger clone lies one base off it. In total, about 650 healthy bone marrow donors made up the cohort. Cohort members were all nominally healthy when sampled, although unrecorded immune exposures were likely present. The donor tested CMV seropositive, placing the donor among the 250 to 350 seropositive members of the cohort. A peripheral blood sample was collected from each donor, and TCR beta sequencing was performed on peripheral blood mononuclear cells. The Qiagen DNeasy Blood Extraction Kit was used to extract genomic DNA from the blood cell samples. Based on the germline V gene (reference sequence), the CDR1 and CDR2 sequences are MNHEY and SMNVEV. The CDR3 runs 12 amino acids, cysteine and phenylalanine included. Only the CDR3 region is kept as DNA, spanning 36 bases read in frame from base 1. The V and J ends are trimmed by 5 bases and 8 bases, leaving 12 bases between them.

The data were obtained in a study of cytomegalovirus exposure and HLA in healthy donors (dated by TCRdb to the late 2010s). Study-wide context: An earlier analysis of approximately 600 of the donors reported 250 to 350 Gb of sequence data and approximately 110 million unique TCR beta sequences from about 179 million T cells. Using immunosequencing, the study profiled T cell repertoires from fewer than 850 subjects and related those repertoires to cytomegalovirus serostatus. A separate validation cohort of 100 to 150 different subjects was used in addition to the approximately 700-subject first cohort. Among over 350 genotyped donors of the cohort, an average of around 240,000 unique TCR beta nucleotide sequences were sequenced per donor, around a sixth of them non-productive. Donor age, sex, ethnicity and CMV serostatus were compiled alongside the repertoire data. The later analysis used no new phenotypic data to find candidate immune exposures, relying instead on TCR beta sequences and their occurrence across donors. HLA typing covered class I and class II loci at four-digit resolution. Every discovery cohort repertoire had been produced on one sequencing platform. Because of strong linkage in the cohort, roughly five DR-DQ haplotypes were treated as single units for association and clustering. To predict cytomegalovirus infection status, the study brought together high-throughput TCR immunosequencing, statistical association of individual TCRs with disease status, and machine learning. An earlier analysis of a few hundred of the donors applied high-throughput TCR beta sequencing to assess whether each TCR beta V gene segment acted as functional or pseudogenic. The study aimed to test whether cataloging public T cell receptors could reveal signatures of past pathogen exposure. A later analysis re-examined previously published TCR beta repertoires from 610 or so donors and added high-resolution HLA genotyping to investigate patterns of TCR occurrence. Typing coverage varied by locus: roughly 620-640 donors for A, B, C, DRB1 and DQB1; approximately 500 for DQA1; around 570 for DPA1; roughly 450 for DPB1. About 300 gigabases of sequencing data and tens of millions of unique TCR sequences were included in an early release covering several hundred HLA-typed donors. A later genetic analysis used genome-wide SNP genotypes for about 60% of the roughly 670 donors, treating that subset as a discovery cohort. The genetic ancestry cluster associated with self-reported Caucasian donors included over 80% of the approximately 400 genotyped donors. Study-level results and caveats: A later analysis associated roughly 17,000 TCR beta sequences with specific HLA alleles at a false discovery rate of 0.05. Correlated functional status among segregating V segments might be attributable to linkage disequilibrium, but an unknown experimental factor could not be ruled out. According to a later analysis, parvovirus B19, influenza, CMV and Epstein-Barr virus appeared linked to several top co-occurrence clusters. In a later analysis, TCR association rates were found to vary across HLA loci, with the most associated TCRs seen for DRB1 alleles and the fewest for HLA-C alleles. Because the 87-base-pair reads could not distinguish some IMGT-functional V segments, including TRBV6-2 and TRBV6-3, those segments were excluded. A few of the identified cytomegalovirus-associated TCR beta chains were confirmed in vitro to be specific for cytomegalovirus antigens. A later genetic analysis associated a missense DCLRE1C variant with V-gene and J-gene trimming of TCR beta chains, and an independent cohort replicated the association. In a later analysis, HLA-associated TCR beta chains were found to be more clonally expanded and to have lower generation probabilities than equally common non-associated chains. CMV serostatus was the only immune exposure information available for the cohort. The authors suggested that the approach could potentially be generalized to other disease states and immunological phenotypes. A group of highly shared sequence variants was considered likely to be a technical artifact of the sequencing pipeline. Cytomegalovirus status was reported to be diagnosed by the classifier with high specificity and sensitivity in both the original and validation cohorts. Compared with the approximately 670-donor mean, donors in an Asian-associated ancestry cluster had fewer N-insertions in productive TCRs, according to a later genetic analysis. The cohort was sequenced for TCR beta chains only, and without alpha or paired-chain data the features that could be detected were limited. The study listed 170 or so TCR beta chains as associated with cytomegalovirus. Sequencing depth was assumed to be roughly uniform across donors in the presence/absence analyses, though that assumption may not hold. A further reported finding was that TCR beta sequences accurately predicted the HLA-A and HLA-B alleles for most subjects in the first cohort. About 17 rarely observed V segments, including chromosome 9 orphons, were excluded from the earlier analysis of several hundred of the donors because counts were too low. Because some donors lacked HLA typing at each locus, the association tests relied only on the typed subset. Most TCR sequences were seen in very few donors, while some public TCRs were found in many individuals. Assigning TCR associations to individual alleles was difficult when HLA alleles, especially DR and DQ, strongly co-occurred. According to a later analysis, most CMV-associated TCR beta chains appeared to be HLA-restricted, and the HLA associations seemed to be driven largely by CMV exposure. In an earlier analysis of a few hundred of the donors, most TCR beta V segments were observed in productive rearrangements about 90% or about 30% of the time, broadly matching IMGT annotations.

The protocol used for the library was the immunoSEQ multiplex PCR assay. For the multiplex PCR, a mixture combining 60 forward primers for TCR Vbeta segments and 13 reverse primers for TCR Jbeta segments was used. Amplification of the CDR3 region of rearranged TCR beta genes was performed with a multiplex PCR assay on genomic DNA. Amplified TCR beta libraries were sequenced as 87-base-pair reads on the Illumina HiSeq System. The study's processing was this. Across the roughly 600 repertoires, a later analysis counted approximately 83 million unique TCR beta chains, 9.5 million to 12 million of which were shared by at least two donors. A nearest-neighbor algorithm error-corrected the raw reads and collapsed the reads into unique sequences, merging closely related sequences to remove PCR and sequencing errors. Alignment of CDR3 sequences to IMGT reference sequences was used to assign V, D and J gene segments. For a sequence to be retained, a match of at least six nucleotides to both a V gene segment and a J gene segment was required. Rearrangements were called productive when the CDR3 lacked stop codons and stayed in frame with V and J; all others were non-productive. Following IMGT convention, CDR3 was defined as the stretch from the second conserved V-encoded cysteine to the conserved J-encoded phenylalanine. Sequences without an unambiguous match to a single V gene segment were excluded from the earlier analysis of 500 to 700 of the donors. An earlier analysis of fewer than 650 of the donors classified V segments as functional when productive rearrangements were above 56.7% and as segregating when the standard deviation between donors was above 5%. A statistical classification framework was built for diagnosing cytomegalovirus status from the catalog of TCR beta chain sequences. V and J gene assignment, in a later analysis, came from comparing TCR nucleotide sequences with IMGT/GENE-DB human TR gene sequences. Using the TCRdist pipeline, a later analysis assigned CDR3 sequences along with most-parsimonious VDJ recombination scenarios. In a later analysis, each TCR beta chain was defined by its CDR3 amino acid sequence together with its V-gene family, and reads without a unique V-gene family were excluded. In a later analysis, around 600 highly shared, low-generation-probability nucleotide sequences were removed to address suspected cross-contamination and a sequencing artifact. In a later analysis, a clonal expansion index was calculated for each public chain from normalized within-repertoire ranks of inferred template counts. In a later analysis, generation probabilities were computed using a VDJ recombination model fitted to out-of-frame rearrangements, and the results were checked against IGoR. In a later analysis, TCR-TCR, TCR-HLA and TCR-CMV co-occurrence was scored with hypergeometric tests, and a repertoire-size bias correction was applied to TCR pairs. False discovery rates were estimated in a later analysis by permuting HLA or CMV assignments 20 times. In a later analysis, co-occurring TCRs were grouped with DBSCAN, and TCRdist sequence similarity was added when clustering was performed within HLA-allele-positive subsets. Repertoires with fewer than 30,000 or more than 120,000 public chains were left out of co-occurrence clustering, as were a few repertoires with anomalous nucleotide sharing. TCRdb mirrors the immuneACCESS table, restricted to in-frame sequences. Some clones are absent from its copies; in checked studies, under half trace to an unresolved V gene, and the reason for the others is unknown. V, J and clone size were drawn from that table, and D and trimming were deduced from the DNA. Here the sample has some 190,000 clones; 65% to 85% occur a single time. Of the sample, 1.2% to 1.5% is held by the ten largest clones.

The rearrangement combines TRBV27 with TRBJ2-5, and perhaps TRBD1 as D gene, on 6 matching bases. The clonotype was recovered from a girl aged 5 to 17 in good health and CMV-seropositive. The sequenced sample consisted of PBMCs. The DNA is TGTGCCAGCAGTGACAGGCTGGAAACCCAGTACTTC. Translated, this gives CASSDRLETQYF.